This T cell receptor (beta chain) appears in the sequencing data of a study of blood T cell repertoires in COVID-19. Across the whole study: Acute-phase and convalescent COVID-19 samples originated in the United States, Italy and Spain. T cells, B-cell-depleted T cells, or PBMCs provided the cDNA or gDNA that served as material.

This clone has a handful of counts. In the authors' methods: Scientists estimated how many nucleated cells there were by amplifying reference gene primers. Profiling relied on immunoSEQ multiplex PCR, and the TCRdb table lists in-frame clones only, not all of them. V and J calls and clone size come straight from that table; D and trimming were deduced from the DNA. This sample yields 150,000 to 200,000 clones, of which 84% are seen a single time; 2.5% to 3% belongs to the top ten. The CDR3 has 14 amino acids. Germline loops: CDR1 SGHVS, CDR2 FQNEAQ. V dropped 4 bases and J dropped 8; count of bases not matched to a gene: 10. During active infection, Seattle patients enrolled and were then monitored through disease.

The chain recombines TRBV7-8 with TRBJ1-1; 7 nucleotides line up with TRBD1. The material sequenced was peripheral blood. The source is a woman older than 75 with COVID-19, enrolled during active disease. CDR3 protein: CASSSLLGQNEAFF. CDR3 sequence (DNA): TGTGCCAGCAGCTCACTTTTGGGACAGAACGAAGCTTTCTTT.